Presented here are 2 T cell receptor beta chains from one specimen sequenced in a study of tumor-infiltrating lymphocytes in primary liver carcinoma. Co-extracted RNA and DNA came from around 18-30 mg of unsorted bulk tissue. Production of TCR beta cDNA used approximately 0.55 ug total RNA together with a constant-region primer. Nested multiplex PCR, run for three rounds with slightly modified ARM-PCR, yielded TCR beta libraries. Both of the initial two PCR rounds ran for about 9 cycles and employed TRBV1-TRBV30 forward primers alongside a C-beta reverse primer. TCRdb reprocessed the multiplex PCR reads with MiXCR, giving one entry per CDR3 protein. The table records 40,000 to 60,000 distinct CDR3 sequences, 60% to 75% of them present only once. The sequencing sample was made of liver tumor tissue from sampling region 3. Subset described: tumor region T3, left-lateral pole. The source is a man aged 35 to 55 with primary liver carcinoma and hepatitis B virus infection.

Regarding this clonotype: This may come from a read error, since a much larger clone is one base off. The rearrangement joins TRBV28 to TRBJ2-7, with 9 bases that match TRBD1. This CDR3 has 16 residues. Per germline, CDR1 MDHEN and CDR2 SYDVKM. The DNA of the CDR3 is TGTGCCTGCAGTGCTCCCGGGACAGGGCTCTCCTACGAGCAGTACTTC. The encoded protein is CACSAPGTGLSYEQYF. The full variable domain, its missing parts supplied by reference TRBV28 and TRBJ2-7, is DVKVTQSSRYLVKRTGEKVFLECVQDMDHENMFWYRQDPGLGLRLIYFSYDVKMKEKGDIPEGYSVSREKKERFSLILESASTNQTSMYLCACSAPGTGLSYEQYFGPGTRLTVT.

This clonotype has a count of ten or more. The chain uses TRBV28 and TRBJ2-3, with 7 bases fitting TRBD2. With 3 bases clipped from V and 14 bases from J, the junction kept 14 bases outside the gene matches. This CDR3 is built from 14 residues. Germline CDR1 and CDR2: MDHEN and SYDVKM. The CDR3 DNA follows: TGTGCCAGCAGTTTGGGAGGGACGCAGAAAAGCCCGTATTTT. Translated, it gives CASSLGGTQKSPYF.